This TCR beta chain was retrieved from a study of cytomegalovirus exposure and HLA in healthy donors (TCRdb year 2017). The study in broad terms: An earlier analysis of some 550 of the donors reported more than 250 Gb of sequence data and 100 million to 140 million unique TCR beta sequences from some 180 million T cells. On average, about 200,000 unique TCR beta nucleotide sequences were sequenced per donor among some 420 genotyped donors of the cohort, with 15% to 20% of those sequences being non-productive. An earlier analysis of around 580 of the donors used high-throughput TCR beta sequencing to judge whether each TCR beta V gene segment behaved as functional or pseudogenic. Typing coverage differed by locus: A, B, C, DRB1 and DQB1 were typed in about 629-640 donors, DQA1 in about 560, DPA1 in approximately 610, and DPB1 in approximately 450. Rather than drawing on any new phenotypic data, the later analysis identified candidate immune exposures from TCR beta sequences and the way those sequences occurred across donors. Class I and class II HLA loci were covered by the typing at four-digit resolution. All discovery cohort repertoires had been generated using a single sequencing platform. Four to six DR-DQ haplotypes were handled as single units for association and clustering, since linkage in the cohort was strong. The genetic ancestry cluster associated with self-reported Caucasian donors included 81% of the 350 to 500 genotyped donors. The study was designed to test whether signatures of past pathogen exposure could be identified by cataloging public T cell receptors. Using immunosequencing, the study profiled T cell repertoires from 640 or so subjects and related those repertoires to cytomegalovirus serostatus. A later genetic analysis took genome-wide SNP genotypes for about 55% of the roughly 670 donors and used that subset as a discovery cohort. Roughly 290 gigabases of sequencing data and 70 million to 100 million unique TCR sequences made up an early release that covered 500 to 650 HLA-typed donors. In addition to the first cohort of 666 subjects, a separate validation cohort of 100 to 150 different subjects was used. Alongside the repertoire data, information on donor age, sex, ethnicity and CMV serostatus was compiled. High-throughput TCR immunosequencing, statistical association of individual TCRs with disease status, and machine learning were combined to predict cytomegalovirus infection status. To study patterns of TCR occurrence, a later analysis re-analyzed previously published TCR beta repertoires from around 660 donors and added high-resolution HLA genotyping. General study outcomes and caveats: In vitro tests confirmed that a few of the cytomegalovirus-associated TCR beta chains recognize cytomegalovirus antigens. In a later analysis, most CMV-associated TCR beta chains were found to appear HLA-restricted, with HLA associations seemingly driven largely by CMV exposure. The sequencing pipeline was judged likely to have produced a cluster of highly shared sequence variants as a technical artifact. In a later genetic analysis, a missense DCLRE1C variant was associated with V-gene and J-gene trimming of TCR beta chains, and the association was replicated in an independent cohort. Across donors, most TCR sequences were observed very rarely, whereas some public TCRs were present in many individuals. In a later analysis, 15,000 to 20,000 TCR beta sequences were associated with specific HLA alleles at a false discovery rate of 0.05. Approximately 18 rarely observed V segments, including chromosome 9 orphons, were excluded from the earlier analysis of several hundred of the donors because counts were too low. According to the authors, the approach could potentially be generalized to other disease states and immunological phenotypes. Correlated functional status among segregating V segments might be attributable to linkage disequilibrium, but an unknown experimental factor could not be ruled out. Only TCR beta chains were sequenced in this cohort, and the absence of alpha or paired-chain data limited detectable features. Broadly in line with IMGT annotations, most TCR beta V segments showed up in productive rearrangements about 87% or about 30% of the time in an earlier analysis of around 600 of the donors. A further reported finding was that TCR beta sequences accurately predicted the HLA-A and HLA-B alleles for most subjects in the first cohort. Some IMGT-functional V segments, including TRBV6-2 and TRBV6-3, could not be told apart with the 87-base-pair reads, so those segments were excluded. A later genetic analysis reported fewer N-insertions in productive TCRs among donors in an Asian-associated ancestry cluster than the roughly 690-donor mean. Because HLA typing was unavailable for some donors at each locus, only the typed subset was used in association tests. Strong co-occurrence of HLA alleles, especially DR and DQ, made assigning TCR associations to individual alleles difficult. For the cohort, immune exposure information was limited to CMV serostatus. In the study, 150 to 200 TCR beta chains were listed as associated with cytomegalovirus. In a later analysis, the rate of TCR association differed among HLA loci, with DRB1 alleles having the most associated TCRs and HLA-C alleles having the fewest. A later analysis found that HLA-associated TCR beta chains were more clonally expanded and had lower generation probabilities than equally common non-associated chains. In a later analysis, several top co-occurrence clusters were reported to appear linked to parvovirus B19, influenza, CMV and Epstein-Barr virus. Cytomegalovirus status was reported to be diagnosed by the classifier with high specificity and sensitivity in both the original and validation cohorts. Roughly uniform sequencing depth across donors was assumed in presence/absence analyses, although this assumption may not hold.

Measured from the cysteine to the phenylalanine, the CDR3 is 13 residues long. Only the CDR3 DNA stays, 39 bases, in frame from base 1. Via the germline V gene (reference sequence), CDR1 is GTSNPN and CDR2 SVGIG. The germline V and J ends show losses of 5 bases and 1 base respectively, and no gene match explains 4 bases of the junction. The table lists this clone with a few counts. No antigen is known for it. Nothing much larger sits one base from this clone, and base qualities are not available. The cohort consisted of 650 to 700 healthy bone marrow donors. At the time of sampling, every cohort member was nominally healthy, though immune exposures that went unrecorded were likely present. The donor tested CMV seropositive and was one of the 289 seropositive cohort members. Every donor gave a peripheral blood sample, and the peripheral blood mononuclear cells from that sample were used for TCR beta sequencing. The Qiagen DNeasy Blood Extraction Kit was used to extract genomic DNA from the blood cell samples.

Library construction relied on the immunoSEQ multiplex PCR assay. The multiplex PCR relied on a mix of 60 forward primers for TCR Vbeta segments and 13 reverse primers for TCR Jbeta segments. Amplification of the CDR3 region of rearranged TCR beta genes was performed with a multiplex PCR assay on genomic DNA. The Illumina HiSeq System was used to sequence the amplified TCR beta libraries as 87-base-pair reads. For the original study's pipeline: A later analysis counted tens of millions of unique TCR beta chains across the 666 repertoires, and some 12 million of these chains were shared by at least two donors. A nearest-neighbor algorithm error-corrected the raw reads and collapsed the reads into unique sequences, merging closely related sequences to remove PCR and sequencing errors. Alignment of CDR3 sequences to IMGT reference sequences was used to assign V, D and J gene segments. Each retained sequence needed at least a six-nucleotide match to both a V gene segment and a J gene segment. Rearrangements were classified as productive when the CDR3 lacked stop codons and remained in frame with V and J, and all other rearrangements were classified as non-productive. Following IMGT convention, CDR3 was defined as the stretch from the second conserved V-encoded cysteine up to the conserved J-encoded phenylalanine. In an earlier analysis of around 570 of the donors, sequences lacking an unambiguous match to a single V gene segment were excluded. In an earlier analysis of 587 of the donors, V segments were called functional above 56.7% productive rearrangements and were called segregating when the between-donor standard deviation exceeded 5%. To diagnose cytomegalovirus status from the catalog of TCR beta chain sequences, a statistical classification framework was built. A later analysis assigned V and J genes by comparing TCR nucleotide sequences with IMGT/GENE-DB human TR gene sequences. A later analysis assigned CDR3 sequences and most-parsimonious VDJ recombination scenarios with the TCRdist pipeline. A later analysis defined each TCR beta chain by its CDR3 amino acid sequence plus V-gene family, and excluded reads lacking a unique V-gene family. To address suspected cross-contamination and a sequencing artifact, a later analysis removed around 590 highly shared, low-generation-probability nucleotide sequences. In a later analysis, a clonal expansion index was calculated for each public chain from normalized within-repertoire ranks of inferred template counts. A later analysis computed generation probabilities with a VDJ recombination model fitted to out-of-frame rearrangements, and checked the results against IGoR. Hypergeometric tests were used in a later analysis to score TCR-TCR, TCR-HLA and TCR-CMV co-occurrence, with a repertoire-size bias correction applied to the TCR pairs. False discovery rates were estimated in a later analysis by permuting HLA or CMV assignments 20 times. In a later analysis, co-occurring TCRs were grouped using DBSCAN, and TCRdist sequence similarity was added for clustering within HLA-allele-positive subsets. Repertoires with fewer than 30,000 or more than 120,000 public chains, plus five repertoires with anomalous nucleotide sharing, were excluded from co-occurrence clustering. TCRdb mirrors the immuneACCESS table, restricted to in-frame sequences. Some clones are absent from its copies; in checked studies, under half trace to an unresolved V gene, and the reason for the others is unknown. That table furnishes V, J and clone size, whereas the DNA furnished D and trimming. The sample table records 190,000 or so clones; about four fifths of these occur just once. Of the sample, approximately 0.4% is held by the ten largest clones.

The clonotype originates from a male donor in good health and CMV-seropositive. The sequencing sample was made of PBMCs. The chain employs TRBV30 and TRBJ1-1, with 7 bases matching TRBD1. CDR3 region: CAWSGQTNTEAFF. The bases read TGTGCCTGGTCGGGACAGACGAACACTGAAGCTTTCTTT.